Reported below is one TCR beta chain. Its antigen target is currently unknown. Base qualities were left out, and no much larger clone turns up one base away. These data come from a study of Ad26.COV2.S vaccination and SARS-CoV-2 variants (dated by TCRdb to the early 2020s). Regarding the study in general: TCRbeta repertoire sequencing was used to assess the specificity and breadth of SARS-CoV-2-reactive T cell receptors after Ad26.COV2.S vaccination. The TCR-sequenced set comprised approximately 32 samples: some 19 Ad26.COV2.S vaccine recipients, 5 placebo recipients and 8 SARS-CoV-2 convalescent individuals.

The CDR3, from cysteine to phenylalanine, totals 15 residues. Only CDR3 DNA is held: 45 bases, read in frame from base 1. CDR1 LNHDA and CDR2 SQIVND are derived from the germline V gene (reference sequence). Trimming takes 7 bases from V and 2 bases from J, and the germline ends sit 12 bases apart. Beyond this particular receptor, the publication reports: After vaccination, substantial breadth of spike-specific CD8+ and CD4+ T cell responses was reported. Non-spike TCR breadth was comparable between vaccine and placebo recipients, consistent with the vaccine containing only spike. Higher spike-specific TCR breadth was observed in Ad26.COV2.S recipients than in placebo recipients (P = 0.0014). The authors noted that the TCR breadth and depth analyses may have underestimated total T cell responses.

The intended sense of this specimen's time point label: individuals recovered from natural SARS-CoV-2 infection. The immunoSEQ Assay was the method used to sequence TCRbeta CDR3 regions. After extraction, genomic DNA underwent amplification by bias-controlled multiplex PCR, followed by high-throughput sequencing. The paper's data handling went like this. To quantify the absolute abundance of each unique TCRbeta CDR3 region, sequences were collapsed and filtered. T cell fraction was estimated by normalizing TCRbeta template counts to usable DNA, with usable DNA measured through amplification of reference genes found in all nucleated cells. Repertoire TCRs were annotated as SARS-CoV-2-specific by exact matching of V gene, CDR3 amino acid sequence and J gene to a known reactive TCR set. The reference SARS-CoV-2 TCR set came from MIRA and was filtered for enrichment in COVID-19-positive ImmuneCODE repertoires, removing public or cross-reactive TCRs. Using the MIRA antigens, annotated TCRs were further analysed by specific ORF or by position within an ORF. Breadth was defined as the number of annotated unique rearrangements divided by the total number of unique productive rearrangements, and depth was defined as the summed frequency of the annotated unique rearrangements. TCR breadth was compared between groups using two-sided Wilcoxon rank-sum tests. TCRdb limited this immuneACCESS table to in-frame rearrangements with V and J called. A share of clones is missing; checked studies link under half to unresolved V genes, and the rest is unexplained. D and trimming were read from the DNA, whereas the V and J calls and clone size are those reported in that table. Within this sample are tens of thousands of clones, with about four fifths of them counted one time only. The ten largest clones represent roughly 15% of the sample.

The sample consisted of peripheral blood, taken after recovery from COVID-19. This chain joins TRBV19 to TRBJ2-6; possibly the D gene is TRBD1, per 5 matching bases. The TCR originated in a human donor who had recovered from COVID-19. The CDR3 here reads CASTAPGPGANVLTF. The nucleotide sequence reads TGTGCCAGTACGGCCCCAGGGCCTGGGGCCAACGTCCTGACTTTC.